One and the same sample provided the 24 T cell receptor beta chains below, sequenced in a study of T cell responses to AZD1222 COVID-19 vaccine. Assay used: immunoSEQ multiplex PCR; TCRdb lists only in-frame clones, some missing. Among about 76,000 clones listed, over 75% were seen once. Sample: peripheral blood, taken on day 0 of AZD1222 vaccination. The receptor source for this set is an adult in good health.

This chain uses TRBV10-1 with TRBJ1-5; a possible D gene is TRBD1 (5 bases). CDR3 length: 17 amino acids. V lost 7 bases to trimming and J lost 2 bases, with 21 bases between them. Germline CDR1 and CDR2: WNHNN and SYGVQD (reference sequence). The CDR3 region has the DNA TGCGCCAGCACCAATTTCCAGTTTAGGGGTGGCAATCAGCCCCAGCATTTT. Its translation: CASTNFQFRGGNQPQHF.

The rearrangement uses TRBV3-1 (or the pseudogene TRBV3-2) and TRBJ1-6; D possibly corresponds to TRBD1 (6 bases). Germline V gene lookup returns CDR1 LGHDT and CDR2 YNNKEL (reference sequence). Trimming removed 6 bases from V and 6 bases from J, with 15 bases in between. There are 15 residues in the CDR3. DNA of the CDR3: TGTGCCAGCAGGTACGGGGGCGCGGTTAATTCACCCCTCCACTTT. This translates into CASRYGGAVNSPLHF.

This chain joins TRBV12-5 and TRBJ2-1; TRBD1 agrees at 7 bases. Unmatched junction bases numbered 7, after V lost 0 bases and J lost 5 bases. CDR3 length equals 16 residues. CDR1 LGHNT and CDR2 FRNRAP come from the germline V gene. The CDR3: CASGLVTGTVNNEQFF. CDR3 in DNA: TGTGCTAGTGGTTTGGTAACCGGGACAGTAAACAATGAGCAGTTCTTC.

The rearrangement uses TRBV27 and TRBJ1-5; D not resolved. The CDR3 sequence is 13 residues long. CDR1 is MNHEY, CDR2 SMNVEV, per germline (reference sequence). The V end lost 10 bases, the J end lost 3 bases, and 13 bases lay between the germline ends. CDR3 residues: CATRRGINQPQHF. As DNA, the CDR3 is TGTGCCACCCGACGAGGGATCAATCAGCCCCAGCATTTT.

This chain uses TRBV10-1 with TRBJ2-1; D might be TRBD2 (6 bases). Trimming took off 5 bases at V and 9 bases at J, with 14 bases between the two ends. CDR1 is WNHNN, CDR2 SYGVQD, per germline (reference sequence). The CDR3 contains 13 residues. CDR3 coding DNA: TGCGCCAGCAGTCAATCGGGAGTGGGTGAGCAGTTCTTC. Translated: CASSQSGVGEQFF.

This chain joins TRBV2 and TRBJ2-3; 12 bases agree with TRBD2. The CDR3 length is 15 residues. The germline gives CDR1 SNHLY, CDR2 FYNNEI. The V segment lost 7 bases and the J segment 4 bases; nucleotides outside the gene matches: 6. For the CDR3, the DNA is TGTGCCAGCAAGGCGACTAGCGGGAGCCCAGATACGCAGTATTTT. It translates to CASKATSGSPDTQYF.

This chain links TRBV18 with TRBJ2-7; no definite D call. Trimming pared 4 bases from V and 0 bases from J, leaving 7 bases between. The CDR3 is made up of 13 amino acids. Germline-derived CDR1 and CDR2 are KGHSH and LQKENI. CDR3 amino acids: CASSLRASYEQYF. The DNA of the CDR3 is TGTGCCAGCTCACTCCGGGCCTCCTACGAGCAGTACTTC.

The CDR3 DNA follows: TGTGCCAGCAGCCAAGAGTTGTCAGATACGCAGTATTTT. Protein: CASSQELSDTQYF. The rearrangement links TRBV14 to TRBJ2-3; no definite D call. CDR3 length: 13 residues. The V gene's germline CDR1 is SGHDN and CDR2 FVKESK. V lost 0 bases to trimming and J lost 4 bases, with 5 bases between them.

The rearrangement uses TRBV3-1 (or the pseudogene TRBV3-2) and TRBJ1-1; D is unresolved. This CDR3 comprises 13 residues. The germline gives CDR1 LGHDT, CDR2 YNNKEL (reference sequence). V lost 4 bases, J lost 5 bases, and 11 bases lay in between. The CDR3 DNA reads TGTGCCAGCAGCCCACAAAAGTTTACTGAAGCTTTCTTT. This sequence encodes CASSPQKFTEAFF.

The DNA for the CDR3 is TGTGCCAGCAGTTTTAGAGAAGAGACCCAGTACTTC. Encoded protein: CASSFREETQYF. The V gene is TRBV5-6, the J gene TRBJ2-5; D not resolved. Germline CDR1 reads SGHDT; CDR2 reads YYEEEE. The germline V and J ends were trimmed by 5 bases and 3 bases, with 8 bases remaining between them. The CDR3 is 12 amino acids.

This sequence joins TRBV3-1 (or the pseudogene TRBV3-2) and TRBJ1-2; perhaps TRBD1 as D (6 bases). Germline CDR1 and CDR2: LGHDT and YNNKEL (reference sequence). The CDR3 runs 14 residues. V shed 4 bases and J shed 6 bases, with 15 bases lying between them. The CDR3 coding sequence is TGTGCCAGCAGCCTTTTGACAGGCGGTCATGGCTACACCTTC. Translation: CASSLLTGGHGYTF.

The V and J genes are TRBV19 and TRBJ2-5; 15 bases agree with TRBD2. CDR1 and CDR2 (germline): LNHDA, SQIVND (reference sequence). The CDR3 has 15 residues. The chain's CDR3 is CAVRTSGRGQETQYF. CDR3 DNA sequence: TGTGCTGTTCGGACTAGCGGGAGGGGTCAAGAGACCCAGTACTTC.

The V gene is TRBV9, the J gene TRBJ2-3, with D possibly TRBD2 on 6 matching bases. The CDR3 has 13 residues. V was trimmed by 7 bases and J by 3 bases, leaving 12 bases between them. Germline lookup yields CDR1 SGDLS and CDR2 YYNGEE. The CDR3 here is CASGAGRTDTQYF. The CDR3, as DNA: TGTGCCAGCGGAGCGGGTCGTACAGATACGCAGTATTTT.

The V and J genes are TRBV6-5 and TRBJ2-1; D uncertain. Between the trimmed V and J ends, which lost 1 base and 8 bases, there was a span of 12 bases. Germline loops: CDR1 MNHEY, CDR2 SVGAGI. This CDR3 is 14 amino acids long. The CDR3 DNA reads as TGTGCCAGCAGTTACTTTCGACCAGAAGATGAGCAGTTCTTC. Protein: CASSYFRPEDEQFF.

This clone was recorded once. CDR3 bases: TGTGCCAGCAGTTCATTAGCGGGGGGAACCGGAAATGAGCAGTTCTTC. Its translation: CASSSLAGGTGNEQFF. This chain links TRBV28 with TRBJ2-1, with 10 nucleotides matching TRBD2. The V gene end was trimmed by 4 bases and the J gene end by 7 bases; junction bases not matched to a gene: 10. This CDR3 is 16 amino acids long. The germline V gene encodes CDR1 MDHEN and CDR2 SYDVKM.

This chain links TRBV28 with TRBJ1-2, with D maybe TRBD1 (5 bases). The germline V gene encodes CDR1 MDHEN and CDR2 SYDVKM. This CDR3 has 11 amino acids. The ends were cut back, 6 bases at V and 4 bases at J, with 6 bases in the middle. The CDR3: CASRGTYGYTF. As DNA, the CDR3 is TGTGCCAGCAGAGGGACCTATGGCTACACCTTC.

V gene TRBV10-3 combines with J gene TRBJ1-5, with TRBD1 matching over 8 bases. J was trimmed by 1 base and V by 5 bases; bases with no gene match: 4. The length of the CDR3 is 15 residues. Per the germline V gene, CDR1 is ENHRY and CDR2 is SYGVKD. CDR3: CAISPDRASNQPQHF. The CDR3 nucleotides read TGTGCCATCAGTCCGGACAGGGCGAGCAATCAGCCCCAGCATTTT.

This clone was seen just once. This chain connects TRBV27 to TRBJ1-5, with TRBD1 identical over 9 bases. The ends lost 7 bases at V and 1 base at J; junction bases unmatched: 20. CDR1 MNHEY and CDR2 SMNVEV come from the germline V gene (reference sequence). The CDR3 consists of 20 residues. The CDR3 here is CASTGPLLRGQGSSNQPQHF. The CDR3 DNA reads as TGTGCCAGCACTGGGCCATTGCTCCGAGGACAGGGGTCGAGCAATCAGCCCCAGCATTTT.

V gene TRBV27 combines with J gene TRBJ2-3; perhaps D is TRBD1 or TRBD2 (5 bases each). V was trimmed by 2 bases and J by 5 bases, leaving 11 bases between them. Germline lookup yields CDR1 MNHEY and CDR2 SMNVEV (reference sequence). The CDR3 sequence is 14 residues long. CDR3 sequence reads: CASSLPGTGDTQYF. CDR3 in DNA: TGTGCCAGCAGTTTACCGGGGACGGGAGATACGCAGTATTTT.

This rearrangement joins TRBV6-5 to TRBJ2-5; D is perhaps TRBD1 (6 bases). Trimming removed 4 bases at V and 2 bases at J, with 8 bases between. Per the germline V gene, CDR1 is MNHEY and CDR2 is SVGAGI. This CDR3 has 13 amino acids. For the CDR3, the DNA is TGTGCCAGCAGTTGGACAGTTCAAGAGACCCAGTACTTC. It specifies CASSWTVQETQYF.

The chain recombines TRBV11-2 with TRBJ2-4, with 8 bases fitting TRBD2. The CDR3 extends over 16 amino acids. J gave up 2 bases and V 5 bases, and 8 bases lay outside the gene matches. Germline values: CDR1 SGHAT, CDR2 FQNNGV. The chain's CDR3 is CASSRGLADSKNIQYF. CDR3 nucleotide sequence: TGTGCCAGCAGCCGAGGACTAGCCGACTCCAAAAACATTCAGTACTTC.

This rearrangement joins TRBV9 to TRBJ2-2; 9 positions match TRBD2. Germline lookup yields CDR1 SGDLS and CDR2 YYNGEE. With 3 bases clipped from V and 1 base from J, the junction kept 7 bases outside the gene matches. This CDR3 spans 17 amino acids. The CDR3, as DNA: TGTGCCAGCAGCGACGTTTCTAGCGGGATGAACACCGGGGAGCTGTTTTTT. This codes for CASSDVSSGMNTGELFF.

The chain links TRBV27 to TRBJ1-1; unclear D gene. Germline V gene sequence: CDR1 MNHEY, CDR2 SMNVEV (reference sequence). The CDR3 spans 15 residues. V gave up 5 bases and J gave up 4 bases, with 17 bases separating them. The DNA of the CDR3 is TGTGCCAGCAGTCCCCCCCTACAGAGGGTCACTGAAGCTTTCTTT. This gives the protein CASSPPLQRVTEAFF.

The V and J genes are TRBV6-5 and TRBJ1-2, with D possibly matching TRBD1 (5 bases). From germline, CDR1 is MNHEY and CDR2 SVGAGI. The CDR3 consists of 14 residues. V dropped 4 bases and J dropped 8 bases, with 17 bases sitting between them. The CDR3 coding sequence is TGTGCCAGCAGTTTCATGGGGCGAGTGGAAGGCTACACCTTC. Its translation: CASSFMGRVEGYTF.